The 20 T cell receptor beta chains listed next were all sequenced from one sample in a study of cytomegalovirus exposure and HLA in healthy donors. PCR employed 60 Vbeta and 13 Jbeta primers. The method was immunoSEQ multiplex PCR; TCRdb's version includes in-frame clones alone and lacks a portion of them. Of 150,000 to 200,000 clones listed, 62% are singletons. Sample: PBMCs. These receptors all come from a man between 40 and 49 years old in good health and CMV-seronegative.

The chain links TRBV30 to TRBJ2-5; 7 nucleotides align to TRBD1. The J call may be incorrect, as the DNA end agrees better with TRBJ2-7. The CDR3 runs to 11 residues. The germline gives CDR1 GTSNPN, CDR2 SVGIG (reference sequence). The CDR3 protein is CAARQGYEQYF. The CDR3 bases are TGTGCCGCCCGACAGGGCTACGAGCAGTACTTC.

The V call is TRBV21-1, the J call TRBJ2-7; whether TRBD1, the table's D call, matches the DNA was not checked. TRBV21-1 is tagged as a pseudogene. The CDR3 contains 16 residues. The CDR3 is CASSKSGTGPTYEQYF. The CDR3 DNA reads TGTGCCAGCAGCAAGTCCGGGACAGGGCCAACCTACGAGCAGTACTTC.

This chain joins TRBV5-4 and TRBJ1-1; D ambiguous. CDR1 is SGHNT and CDR2 is YYREEE in the germline V gene (reference sequence). V was trimmed by 2 bases and J by 5 bases, leaving 10 bases between them. The CDR3 is made up of 13 amino acids. CDR3 region: CASSLYVGTEAFF. CDR3 sequence (DNA): TGTGCCAGCAGCTTATACGTCGGGACTGAAGCTTTCTTT.

The chain combines TRBV18 with TRBJ1-3; maybe TRBD1 (5 bases). Trimming removed 0 bases at V and 2 bases at J, with 5 bases between. There are 14 residues in the CDR3. Germline values: CDR1 KGHSH, CDR2 LQKENI. CDR3: CASSPPGAGNTIYF. CDR3 in DNA: TGTGCCAGCTCACCACCAGGGGCTGGAAACACCATATATTTT.

V gene TRBV29-1 combines with J gene TRBJ2-7; 11 positions agree with TRBD1. V trimming: 6 bases; J trimming: 6 bases; junction bases outside the gene matches: 10. This CDR3 spans 14 amino acids. Germline assignment: CDR1 SQVTM and CDR2 ANQGSEA. The CDR3 here is CSVAIGTGGSEQYF. The DNA for the CDR3 is TGCAGCGTCGCAATAGGGACAGGGGGTTCCGAGCAGTACTTC.

This chain uses TRBV9 with TRBJ1-5, with 8 bases matching TRBD1. Germline V gene lookup returns CDR1 SGDLS and CDR2 YYNGEE. Trimming at V came to 3 bases and at J to 3 bases, leaving 5 bases not matched to a gene. This CDR3 region has 15 residues. The CDR3 protein is CASSEGTGNNQPQHF. As DNA, the CDR3 is TGTGCCAGCAGCGAGGGGACAGGAAACAATCAGCCCCAGCATTTT.

The rearrangement uses TRBV4-2 and TRBJ2-3; 10 bases agree with TRBD2. Germline assignment: CDR1 LGHNA and CDR2 YNFKEQ. The V segment lost 3 bases and the J segment 2 bases; nucleotides outside the gene matches: 5. CDR3 length equals 16 residues. CDR3 in amino acids: CASSHISGGTTDTQYF. The CDR3 DNA reads as TGTGCCAGCAGCCATATTAGCGGGGGGACCACAGATACGCAGTATTTT.

V is TRBV6-5 and J is TRBJ2-7; 7 positions agree with TRBD1. Trimming cost V 4 bases and J 4 bases; bases outside gene matches: 1. Per the germline V gene, CDR1 is MNHEY and CDR2 is SVGAGI. The CDR3 covers 12 residues. The CDR3 DNA reads TGTGCCAGCAGTTCGGACAGGTACGAGCAGTACTTC. As protein: CASSSDRYEQYF.

This rearrangement joins TRBV7-2 to TRBJ2-7; 9 nucleotides line up with TRBD1. Germline V gene data show CDR1 as SGHTA and CDR2 as FQGNSA. Unmatched junction bases numbered 6, after V lost 5 bases and J lost 1 base. This CDR3 region has 15 residues. The CDR3 is CASSLGQGLSYEQYF. As DNA, the CDR3 is TGTGCCAGCAGCCTGGGACAGGGCCTTTCCTACGAGCAGTACTTC.

The chain combines TRBV2 with TRBJ2-5; 8 nucleotides agree with TRBD2. J gave up 5 bases and V 7 bases, and 12 bases lay outside the gene matches. There are 15 residues in the CDR3. From germline, CDR1 is SNHLY and CDR2 FYNNEI. The CDR3, as DNA: TGTGCCAGCATGATAGGGGGACTAGTAGGCGAGACCCAGTACTTC. It codes for CASMIGGLVGETQYF. Combining the CDR3 with reference TRBV2 and TRBJ2-5 gives the whole variable domain EPEVTQTPSHQVTQMGQEVILRCVPISNHLYFYWYRQILGQKVEFLVSFYNNEISEKSEIFDDQFSVERPDGSNFTLKIRSTKLEDSAMYFCASMIGGLVGETQYFGPGTRLLVL.

This rearrangement joins TRBV5-1 to TRBJ2-2; D is ambiguous. Trimming shortened V by 2 bases and J by 3 bases, and 5 bases separated the two germline ends. Germline CDR1 SGHRS, CDR2 YFSETQ. CDR3 length: 13 residues. The CDR3 DNA reads as TGCGCCAGCAGCTTAACGGACACCGGGGAGCTGTTTTTT. Protein sequence: CASSLTDTGELFF.

This clone appeared a few times. The chain combines TRBV4-3 with TRBJ2-5; tentatively, D is TRBD2 (6 bases). The CDR3 has 17 amino acids. V lost 1 base and J lost 1, with 16 bases in between. Germline CDR1 reads LGHNA; CDR2 reads YSLEER. CDR3 sequence (DNA): TGCGCCAGCAGCCAAGCCGCGCATCTGGAGGGCCAAGAGACCCAGTACTTC. Amino acid sequence: CASSQAAHLEGQETQYF.

The chain couples TRBV27 to TRBJ2-1; the match to TRBD1 covers 7 bases. J lost 1 base, V lost 6 bases, and 6 bases had no gene match. The germline gives CDR1 MNHEY, CDR2 SMNVEV (reference sequence). This CDR3 spans 15 amino acids. DNA for the CDR3: TGTGCCAGCAGCCGCGAGACAGGGTCCTACAATGAGCAGTTCTTC. It codes for CASSRETGSYNEQFF.

The chain couples TRBV18 to TRBJ2-3; a possible D gene is TRBD2 (5 bases). Germline V gene data show CDR1 as KGHSH and CDR2 as LQKENI. CDR3 length: 14 residues. V gave up 1 base and J gave up 2 bases, with 7 bases separating them. The CDR3 sequence: CASSPQRDTDTQYF. The CDR3 DNA sequence: TGTGCCAGCTCACCACAACGGGACACAGATACGCAGTATTTT.

This clone came up a few times. The V call is TRBV5-6, the J call TRBJ1-1; TRBD1 matches at 8 bases. The CDR3 loop spans 14 amino acids. V was pared by 4 bases and J by 1 base, with 3 bases of the junction left unmatched. Looked up from germline, CDR1 is SGHDT and CDR2 is YYEEEE. The CDR3 here is CASSIGQGNTEAFF. As DNA, the CDR3 is TGTGCCAGCAGCATCGGACAGGGGAACACTGAAGCTTTCTTT. Full variable domain (rest looked up from reference TRBV5-6 and TRBJ1-1): DAGVTQSPTHLIKTRGQQVTLRCSPKSGHDTVSWYQQALGQGPQFIFQYYEEEERQRGNFPDRFSGHQFPNYSSELNVNALLLGDSALYLCASSIGQGNTEAFFGQGTRLTVV.

A remark on this clone: One end of the junction fails to match germline, which may point to a read error. The V and J genes are TRBV7-9 and TRBJ2-5; weak D call: TRBD2 (5 bases). Germline CDR1 reads SEHNR; CDR2 reads FQNEAQ (reference sequence). CDR3 length: 12 amino acids. CDR3: CSSSLTGETQYF. The CDR3 DNA reads TGTTCCAGCAGCTTAACGGGGGAGACCCAGTACTTC.

The V call is TRBV29-1, the J call TRBJ2-3, with TRBD2 identical over 14 bases. The CDR3 contains 15 residues. Germline V CDR1 and CDR2: SQVTM, ANQGSEA. V shed 2 bases, J shed 4 bases, and the junction held 2 bases outside the gene matches. CDR3 amino acids: CSVERLAGGPDTQYF. In DNA form, the CDR3 reads TGCAGCGTTGAAAGACTAGCGGGAGGGCCAGATACGCAGTATTTT.

The rearrangement links TRBV4-3 to TRBJ1-6, with D possibly being TRBD1 (6 bases). V lost 0 bases and J 6 bases, leaving 15 bases between the germline ends. The germline gives CDR1 LGHNA, CDR2 YSLEER. CDR3 length: 17 amino acids. DNA for the CDR3: TGCGCCAGCAGCCAAGATGGCGGGGGCGGTGGTAATTCACCCCTCCACTTT. The encoded protein is CASSQDGGGGGNSPLHF.

This clone was counted between two and nine times. V usage is TRBV19 and J usage is TRBJ2-5; D perhaps matches TRBD1 (7 bases). The CDR3 totals 13 residues. CDR1 is LNHDA, CDR2 SQIVND, per germline (reference sequence). Trimming pared 2 bases from V and 4 bases from J, leaving 8 bases between. The CDR3 nucleotides are TGTGCCAGTAGTATACAGGGGGGAGAGACCCAGTACTTC. It yields the protein CASSIQGGETQYF. The whole variable domain, filled in from reference TRBV19 and TRBJ2-5, reads DGGITQSPKYLFRKEGQNVTLSCEQNLNHDAMYWYRQDPGQGLRLIYYSQIVNDFQKGDIAEGYSVSREKKESFPLTVTSAQKNPTAFYLCASSIQGGETQYFGPGTRLLVL.

This clone was seen only a few times. The chain links TRBV11-2 to TRBJ2-1, with 11 bases aligning to TRBD2. Germline CDR1 SGHAT, CDR2 FQNNGV. V dropped 4 bases and J dropped 5; count of bases not matched to a gene: 16. CDR3 length: 19 residues. CDR3 sequence: CASSSDKQVGTSGDNEQFF. The CDR3 DNA is TGTGCCAGCAGCTCGGACAAACAAGTAGGGACTAGCGGAGACAATGAGCAGTTCTTC.